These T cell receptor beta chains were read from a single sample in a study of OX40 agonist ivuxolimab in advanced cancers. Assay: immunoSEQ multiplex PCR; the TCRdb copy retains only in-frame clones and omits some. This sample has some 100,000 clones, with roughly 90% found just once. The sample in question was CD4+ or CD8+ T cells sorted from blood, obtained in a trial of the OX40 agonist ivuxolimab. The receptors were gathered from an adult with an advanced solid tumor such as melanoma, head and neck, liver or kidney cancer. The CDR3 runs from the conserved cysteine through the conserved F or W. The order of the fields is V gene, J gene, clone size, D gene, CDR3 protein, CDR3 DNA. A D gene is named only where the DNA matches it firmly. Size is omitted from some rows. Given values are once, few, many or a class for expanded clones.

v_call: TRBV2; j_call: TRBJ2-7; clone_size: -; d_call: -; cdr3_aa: CASSGANSYEQYF; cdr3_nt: TGTGCCAGCAGTGGTGCAAACTCCTACGAGCAGTACTTC
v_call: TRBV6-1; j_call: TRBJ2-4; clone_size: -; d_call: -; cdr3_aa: CASSDYPGMGKNIQYF; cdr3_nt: TGTGCCAGCAGTGATTATCCAGGGATGGGCAAAAACATTCAGTACTTC
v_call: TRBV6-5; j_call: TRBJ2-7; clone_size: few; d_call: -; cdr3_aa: CASSYSQGPFYEQYF; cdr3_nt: TGTGCCAGCAGTTACTCCCAGGGGCCCTTCTACGAGCAGTACTTC
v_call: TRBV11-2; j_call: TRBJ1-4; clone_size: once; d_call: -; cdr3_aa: CASSLERGYWSEKLFF; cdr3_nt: TGTGCCAGCAGCTTAGAGCGGGGATATTGGAGTGAAAAACTGTTTTTT
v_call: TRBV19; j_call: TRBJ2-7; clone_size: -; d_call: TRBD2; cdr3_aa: CASSTLAGGPYEQYF; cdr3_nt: TGTGCCAGTAGTACTCTAGCGGGAGGCCCCTACGAGCAGTACTTC
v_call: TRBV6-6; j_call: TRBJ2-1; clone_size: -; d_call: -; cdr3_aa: CASSYSGRGSNEQFF; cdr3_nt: TGTGCCAGCAGTTACTCCGGCAGGGGTTCCAATGAGCAGTTCTTC
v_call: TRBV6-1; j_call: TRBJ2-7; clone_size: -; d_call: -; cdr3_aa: CASAPGVAYEQYF; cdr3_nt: TGTGCCAGCGCCCCAGGGGTAGCCTACGAGCAGTACTTC
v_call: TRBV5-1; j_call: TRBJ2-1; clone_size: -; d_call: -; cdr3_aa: CASSLVSYNEQFF; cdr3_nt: TGCGCCAGCAGCTTGGTCAGCTACAATGAGCAGTTCTTC
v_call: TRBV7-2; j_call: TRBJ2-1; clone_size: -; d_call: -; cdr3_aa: CASSVGTEQFF; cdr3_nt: TGTGCCAGCAGCGTTGGGACAGAGCAGTTCTTC
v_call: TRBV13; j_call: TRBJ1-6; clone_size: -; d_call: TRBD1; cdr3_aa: CASSLGPGQGVSPLHF; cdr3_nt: TGTGCCAGCAGCTTAGGCCCCGGACAGGGCGTATCACCCCTCCACTTT
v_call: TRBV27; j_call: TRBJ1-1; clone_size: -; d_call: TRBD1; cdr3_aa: CASSYTGGEAFF; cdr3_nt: TGTGCCAGCAGTTACACAGGGGGGGAAGCTTTCTTT
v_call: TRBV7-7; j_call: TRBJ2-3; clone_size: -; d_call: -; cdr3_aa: CASSLDSVTDTQYF; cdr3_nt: TGTGCCAGCAGCTTAGATTCGGTCACAGATACGCAGTATTTT
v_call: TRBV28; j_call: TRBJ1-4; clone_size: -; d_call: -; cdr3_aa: CASSRPPGGREEKLFF; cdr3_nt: TGTGCCAGCAGCCGACCTCCCGGAGGGCGGGAGGAAAAACTGTTTTTT
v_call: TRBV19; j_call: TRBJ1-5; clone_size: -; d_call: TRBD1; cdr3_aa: CASSTGQGNQPQHF; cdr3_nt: TGTGCCAGTAGTACTGGACAGGGTAATCAGCCCCAGCATTTT
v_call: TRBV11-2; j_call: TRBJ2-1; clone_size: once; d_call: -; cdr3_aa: CASSLGGANEQFF; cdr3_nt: TGTGCCAGCAGCTTAGGAGGGGCCAATGAGCAGTTCTTC
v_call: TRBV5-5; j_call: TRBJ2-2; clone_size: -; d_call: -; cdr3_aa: CASSLPGTGELFF; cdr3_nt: TGTGCCAGCAGCTTGCCGGGAACCGGGGAGCTGTTTTTT
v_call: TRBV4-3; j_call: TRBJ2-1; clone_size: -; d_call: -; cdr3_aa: CASSQEWRGANEQFF; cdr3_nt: TGCGCCAGCAGCCAAGAATGGCGGGGAGCGAATGAGCAGTTCTTC
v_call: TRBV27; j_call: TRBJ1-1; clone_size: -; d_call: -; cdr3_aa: CASSPHYRSMGTEAFF; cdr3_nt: TGTGCCAGCAGTCCTCATTATCGGTCGATGGGGACTGAAGCTTTCTTT
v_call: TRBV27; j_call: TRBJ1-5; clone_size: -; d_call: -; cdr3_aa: CASSPMGNQPQHF; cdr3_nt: TGTGCCAGCAGTCCCATGGGGAATCAGCCCCAGCATTTT
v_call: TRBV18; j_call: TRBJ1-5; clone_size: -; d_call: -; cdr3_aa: CASFTKSRGGNQPQHF; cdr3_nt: TGTGCCAGCTTCACCAAGTCCAGGGGCGGCAATCAGCCCCAGCATTTT
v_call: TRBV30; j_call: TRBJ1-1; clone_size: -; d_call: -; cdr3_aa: CAWDRSTEAFF; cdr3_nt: TGTGCCTGGGATAGGAGCACTGAAGCTTTCTTT
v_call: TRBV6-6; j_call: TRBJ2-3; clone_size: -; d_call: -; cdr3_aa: CASSYSSAGADTQYF; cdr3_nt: TGTGCCAGCAGTTACTCGTCTGCGGGTGCGGATACGCAGTATTTT